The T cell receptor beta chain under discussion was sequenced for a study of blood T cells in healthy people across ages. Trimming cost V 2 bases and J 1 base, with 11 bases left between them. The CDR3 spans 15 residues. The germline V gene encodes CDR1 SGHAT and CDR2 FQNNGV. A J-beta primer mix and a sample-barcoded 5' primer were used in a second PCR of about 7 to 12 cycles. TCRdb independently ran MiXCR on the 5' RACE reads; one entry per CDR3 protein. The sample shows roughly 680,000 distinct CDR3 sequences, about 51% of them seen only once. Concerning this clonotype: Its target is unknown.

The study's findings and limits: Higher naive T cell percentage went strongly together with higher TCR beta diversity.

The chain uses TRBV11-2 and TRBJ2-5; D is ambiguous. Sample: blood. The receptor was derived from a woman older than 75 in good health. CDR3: CASSLSPQSQETQYF. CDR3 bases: TGTGCCAGCAGCTTAAGTCCTCAGAGCCAAGAGACCCAGTACTTC.